These T cell receptor beta chains were read from a single sample in a study of somatic mutations in cytotoxic T cells in rheumatoid arthritis. Measured with immunoSEQ multiplex PCR; TCRdb has only the in-frame clones, and not every one. This sample has roughly 11,000 clones, with around 70% found just once. Sequencing input: CD8+ T cells sorted from blood. These receptors were collected from a man in his sixties or seventies in good health. The CDR3 runs from the conserved cysteine through the conserved F or W. The D gene is left open where the match is weak. Where a row states a size, it is once, few, many or the class of an expanded clone; other rows omit it.

clone_size | j_call | d_call | v_call | cdr3_aa | cdr3_nt
NA | TRBJ1-2 | NA | TRBV27 | CASSLSGALNYGYTF | TGTGCCAGCAGTTTATCGGGGGCCTTGAACTATGGCTACACCTTC
NA | TRBJ2-3 | TRBD2 | TRBV28 | CASSFSSREGRTDTQYF | TGTGCCAGCAGTTTCTCGTCGCGGGAGGGAAGGACGGATACGCAGTATTTT
medium-sized | TRBJ2-7 | NA | TRBV7-9 | CASSPGVTWEQYF | TGTGCCAGCAGCCCCGGGGTCACCTGGGAGCAGTACTTC
NA | TRBJ2-1 | TRBD2 | TRBV7-3 | CASSLTSGRAMGNEQFF | TGTGCCAGCAGCTTAACTAGCGGGAGGGCCATGGGCAATGAGCAGTTCTTC
NA | TRBJ2-7 | NA | TRBV10-2 | CASRAPYEQYF | TGCGCCAGCAGGGCCCCCTACGAGCAGTACTTC
NA | TRBJ1-1 | NA | TRBV5-5 | CASNLFSVMNTEAFF | TGTGCCAGCAACCTATTTTCTGTAATGAACACTGAAGCTTTCTTT
NA | TRBJ2-7 | NA | TRBV7-9 | CASSLVRDAFHEQYF | TGTGCCAGCAGCTTAGTTCGGGACGCATTCCACGAGCAGTACTTC
medium-sized | TRBJ2-7 | NA | TRBV6-5 | CASSYSGEQDYEQYF | TGTGCCAGCAGTTACTCGGGGGAGCAGGACTACGAGCAGTACTTC
NA | TRBJ2-7 | NA | TRBV7-9 | CASSLATNLEQYF | TGTGCCAGCAGCTTAGCTACCAACCTCGAGCAGTACTTC
NA | TRBJ2-7 | TRBD2 | TRBV28 | CASSTQSAGGLGGEQYF | TGTGCCAGCAGTACCCAGTCGGCGGGGGGGTTAGGTGGGGAGCAGTACTTC
NA | TRBJ2-3 | TRBD2 | TRBV6-4 | CASSVGTSGAGQYF | TGTGCCAGCAGTGTTGGGACTAGCGGGGCGGGGCAGTATTTT
NA | TRBJ2-1 | NA | TRBV5-5 | CASSLWLANEQFF | TGTGCCAGCAGCTTGTGGCTAGCGAATGAGCAGTTCTTC
once | TRBJ1-4 | TRBD1 | TRBV15 | CATSSAQWGQPEKLFF | TGTGCCACCAGCAGTGCGCAGTGGGGACAGCCTGAAAAACTGTTTTTT
NA | TRBJ2-1 | NA | TRBV27 | CASSQSLAGPYNEQFF | TGTGCCAGCAGCCAAAGCCTGGCGGGCCCCTACAATGAGCAGTTCTTC
NA | TRBJ2-2 | NA | TRBV13 | CASGLRQGRVTGELFF | TGTGCCAGCGGCTTACGGCAGGGGCGGGTCACCGGGGAGCTGTTTTTT
NA | TRBJ1-5 | TRBD1 | TRBV6-5 | CASSKSGGSNQPQHF | TGTGCCAGCAGTAAATCAGGGGGCAGCAATCAGCCCCAGCATTTT
NA | TRBJ1-3 | NA | TRBV6-1 | CASSEVGEAGNTIYF | TGTGCCAGCAGTGAAGTTGGGGAGGCTGGAAACACCATATATTTT
NA | TRBJ2-7 | TRBD2 | TRBV29-1 | CSVEAGGSAYEQYF | TGCAGCGTTGAAGCCGGCGGGAGCGCCTACGAGCAGTACTTC
once | TRBJ2-3 | TRBD2 | TRBV11-2 | CASSPSLMASGGGDTQYF | TGTGCCAGCAGCCCGTCCCTGATGGCTAGCGGGGGGGGAGATACGCAGTATTTT
NA | TRBJ1-1 | TRBD1 | TRBV30 | CAWSVRDRGFPEAFF | TGTGCCTGGAGTGTACGGGACAGGGGTTTTCCTGAAGCTTTCTTT
NA | TRBJ2-1 | NA | TRBV6-6 | CASTTGYNEQFF | TGTGCCAGCACGACAGGATACAATGAGCAGTTCTTC
NA | TRBJ2-1 | TRBD1 | TRBV10-3 | CAISEFPGTGDKFNEQFF | TGTGCCATCAGTGAGTTCCCCGGGACAGGGGATAAATTCAATGAGCAGTTCTTC
NA | TRBJ2-3 | NA | TRBV6-4 | CASSDRAEDTQYF | TGTGCCAGCAGTGACAGGGCTGAAGATACGCAGTATTTT
NA | TRBJ1-1 | NA | TRBV27 | CASSPGTSFLAEAFF | TGTGCCAGCAGTCCCGGGACATCATTTCTCGCTGAAGCTTTCTTT
once | TRBJ2-7 | TRBD2 | TRBV29-1 | CSVDGWDGRSGYEQYF | TGCAGCGTTGATGGGTGGGACGGGAGGTCCGGCTACGAGCAGTACTTC
medium-sized | TRBJ1-1 | TRBD1 | TRBV7-9 | CASSATGGTEAFF | TGTGCCAGCAGCGCCACAGGGGGCACTGAAGCTTTCTTT
NA | TRBJ1-2 | NA | TRBV19 | CASSGYRSGYTF | TGTGCCAGTAGTGGCTACAGGTCCGGCTACACCTTC
NA | TRBJ1-6 | NA | TRBV30 | CAWSLVGSPLHF | TGTGCCTGGAGCCTGGTGGGTTCACCCCTCCACTTT
few | TRBJ2-1 | TRBD2 | TRBV28 | CATLVGAGGPYNEQFF | TGTGCCACCCTGGTAGGGGCGGGAGGCCCTTACAATGAGCAGTTCTTC